This T cell receptor beta chain was recovered during a study of ipilimumab plus nivolumab after autologous stem cell transplantation. Study-level findings and limits: Authors suggest TCR repertoire, Treg phenotype and gut microbiota support further study.

From germline, CDR1 is DFQATT and CDR2 SNEGSKA (reference sequence). This CDR3 has 11 residues. V was clipped by 4 bases and J by 2 bases, with 4 bases between them. Patients got 3 mg/kg IV nivolumab weeks 1, 4, 7, 10, then biweekly through week 26. Assay used: immunoSEQ multiplex PCR; TCRdb lists only in-frame clones, some missing. This table has roughly 3,000 clones, around four fifths appearing once. On this clone: Its antigen is undetermined.

The sequence derives from a male donor with multiple myeloma. The sequences come from PBMCs, collected in a trial of ipilimumab plus nivolumab as post-transplant consolidation. The chain links TRBV20-1 to TRBJ2-3; the D is unclear. CDR3 nucleotide sequence: TGCAGTGCTAATCCCACAGATACGCAGTATTTT. Translation gives CSANPTDTQYF.